The present T cell receptor beta chain was sequenced within a study of T-cell memory formation after mild COVID-19. Study observations and caveats: Later expanders leaned toward CD4+, whereas clones contracting from day 15 to 85 were balanced CD4/CD8.

Germline V CDR1 and CDR2: SGHTA, FQGNSA. The ends were cut back, 4 bases at V and 9 bases at J, with 10 bases in the middle. This CDR3 comprises 12 residues. MiXCR, run by TCRdb on the 5' RACE reads, gives a single entry per CDR3 protein. This sample has under 300,000 distinct CDR3 sequences, with about 17% found just once. This clonotype was recorded at least ten times. Its antigen is not identified. The gene calls are TRBV7-2 and TRBJ2-1; maybe TRBD1 (6 bases). This sequence originates from a man between 18 and 35 years old who had mild COVID-19 (a few samples of this study predate the infection). Cell type and time point are not known. The sample taken for sequencing was PBMCs or a T cell subset sorted from them (not recorded which). Here the CDR3 DNA reads TGTGCCAGCAGCTCACAGGGCATTGAGCAGTTCTTC. As protein: CASSSQGIEQFF. The full variable domain, its missing parts supplied by reference TRBV7-2 and TRBJ2-1, is GAGVSQSPSNKVTEKGKDVELRCDPISGHTALYWYRQSLGQGLEFLIYFQGNSAPDKSGLPSDRFSAERTGGSVSTLTIQRTQQEDSAVYLCASSSQGIEQFFGPGTRLTVL.